The 10 T cell receptor beta chains below come from one sample, sequenced in a study of shared clonotypes between healthy human individuals. Assay: immunoSEQ multiplex PCR; the TCRdb copy retains only in-frame clones and omits some. The sample holds more than 1.2 million clones, about 98.5% seen once. The material sequenced was naive CD4+ T cells sorted from blood. Documented subset: CD45RA+ positively selected. All receptors derive from a man younger than 45 in good health.

This clone was counted once. The chain is built from TRBV27 and TRBJ2-7, with D perhaps TRBD1 (6 bases). Per germline, CDR1 MNHEY and CDR2 SMNVEV (reference sequence). Trimming stripped 3 bases from V and 3 bases from J, with 12 bases between. This CDR3 has 14 amino acids. This chain's CDR3 is CASSFDRTNYEQYF. The CDR3 nucleotides are TGTGCCAGCAGTTTCGACAGGACGAACTACGAGCAGTACTTC.

This clone was observed a few times. Distinct nucleotide sequences in the sample also encode this CDR3. The chain recombines TRBV18 with TRBJ2-5, with D perhaps matching TRBD2 (5 bases). CDR1 and CDR2 (germline): KGHSH, LQKENI. V was shortened by 3 bases and J by 1 base, with 6 bases between the two germline ends. The CDR3 covers 13 residues. The CDR3 is CASSPGVQETQYF. The CDR3 region has the DNA TGTGCCAGCTCACCCGGGGTCCAAGAGACCCAGTACTTC.

The rearrangement joins TRBV28 to TRBJ2-1; D is perhaps TRBD1 (5 bases). This CDR3 comprises 12 residues. The V end was cut by 4 bases, the J end by 15 bases, with 16 bases between. In germline, CDR1 is MDHEN, CDR2 SYDVKM. CDR3 sequence reads: CASSSPGFWGFF. The CDR3 nucleotides read TGTGCCAGCAGTTCGCCAGGGTTCTGGGGGTTCTTC.

CDR3 nucleotides: TGCGCCAGCAGCTTGGAATCGGGTCAGGGGGGCTATGGCTACACCTTC. It translates to CASSLESGQGGYGYTF. This sequence joins TRBV5-1 and TRBJ1-2; 7 bases are a match to TRBD1. V shed 0 bases and J 4 bases; nucleotides not matched to a gene: 9. The CDR3 contains 16 residues. Germline V CDR1 and CDR2: SGHRS, YFSETQ. The whole variable domain, remainder taken from reference TRBV5-1 and TRBJ1-2, is KAGVTQTPRYLIKTRGQQVTLSCSPISGHRSVSWYQQTPGQGLQFLFEYFSETQRNKGNFPGRFSGRQFSNSRSEMNVSTLELGDSALYLCASSLESGQGGYGYTFGSGTRLTVV.

V gene TRBV14 combines with J gene TRBJ2-3; 8 bases are shared with TRBD1. This CDR3 comprises 16 residues. The junction had 9 bases not matched to a gene; V was cut back by 3 bases and J by 4 bases. Germline CDR1 is SGHDN and CDR2 is FVKESK. DNA of the CDR3: TGTGCCAGCAGCCATCCAACAGGGGGAAGCCCAGATACGCAGTATTTT. Translating it yields CASSHPTGGSPDTQYF.

With respect to this clone: Distinct nucleotide sequences in the sample also encode this CDR3. V gene TRBV5-1 combines with J gene TRBJ1-5; no reliable D call. V gave up 0 bases and J gave up 5 bases, with 9 bases separating them. The CDR3 is 14 amino acids. Per germline, CDR1 SGHRS and CDR2 YFSETQ. CDR3 region: CASSLAGNDQPQHF. CDR3 DNA: TGCGCCAGCAGCTTGGCGGGGAATGATCAGCCCCAGCATTTT.

This clone has only a few counts. The chain combines TRBV5-1 with TRBJ2-5, with 13 bases matching TRBD2. CDR1 is SGHRS, CDR2 YFSETQ, per germline. The V segment lost 4 bases and the J segment 5 bases; nucleotides outside the gene matches: 2. The CDR3 runs to 14 residues. The CDR3 DNA reads TGCGCCAGCAGCCCGACTAGCGGGAGGGAGACCCAGTACTTC. This sequence encodes CASSPTSGRETQYF.

The chain joins TRBV5-1 to TRBJ2-2; D is undetermined. This CDR3 contains 15 residues. Germline V lookup: CDR1 SGHRS, CDR2 YFSETQ. V dropped 0 bases and J dropped 7 bases, with 13 bases sitting between them. Written as DNA, the CDR3 is TGCGCCAGCAGCTTGGGGTTTGGAGATCGCGGGGAGCTGTTTTTT. Protein sequence: CASSLGFGDRGELFF.

The chain couples TRBV7-9 to TRBJ2-5; D perhaps matches TRBD2 (6 bases). The CDR3 runs 15 residues. V was shortened by 8 bases and J by 2 bases, with 18 bases between the two germline ends. Per the germline V gene, CDR1 is SEHNR and CDR2 is FQNEAQ (reference sequence). The CDR3: CASAPRGIPQETQYF. CDR3 in DNA: TGTGCCAGCGCCCCACGGGGGATTCCACAAGAGACCCAGTACTTC.

This clone was recorded only once. The rearrangement uses TRBV7-8 and TRBJ2-7; D might be TRBD1 or TRBD2, each matching 6 bases. With 8 bases removed from V and 7 bases from J, the gap between germline ends came to 21 bases. Germline V gives CDR1 SGHVS, CDR2 FQNEAQ. The CDR3 is 14 amino acids. The CDR3 protein is CASASRGRRGEQYF. CDR3 coding DNA: TGTGCCAGCGCCTCACGGGGGAGGAGGGGGGAGCAGTACTTC.